This T cell receptor beta chain is drawn from a study of blood T cell repertoires in COVID-19. The CDR3 sequence is 12 residues long. From germline, CDR1 is MDHEN and CDR2 SYDVKM. V was trimmed by 5 bases and J by 8 bases, leaving 7 bases between them. TCRdb's table, derived via immunoSEQ multiplex PCR, lists solely in-frame clones and lacks some. This sample has roughly 250,000 clones, with nearly 85% found just once. This receptor was taken from a human donor in a cohort sampled during active COVID-19. The V call is TRBV28, the J call TRBJ1-6, with D tentatively TRBD1 (5 bases). Sequenced material: peripheral blood. CDR3 bases: TGTGCCAGCAGTCTAGGGGATTCACCCCTCCACTTT. Its protein product is CASSLGDSPLHF.